This TCR beta chain is from a study of T cell repertoires in cytomegalovirus infection (dated by TCRdb to the late 2010s). Background on the whole study: Alongside well-studied HLA-B-restricted epitopes, the peptide stimulations were aimed at recently identified HLA-C-restricted CMV epitopes, whose presentation resists viral immunomodulation. Because public TCR beta signatures pointed to carriage of CMV infection together with the matching HLA type, the HLA type of each donor mattered for the analysis. What the study reported, not specific to this receptor: In both this cohort and an independent approximately 400-donor cohort, the cumulative frequency of public TCR beta family members distinguished carriers of CMV infection plus the relevant HLA type. The ex vivo response was dominated by HLA-C-restricted CMV-specific TCR beta clonotypes, which also provided the single most frequent clonotype in two of eight donors.

Instrument used: Illumina HiSeq 1500. In-frame beta chains were kept once TCRdb had trimmed the public reads at Q25 with fastp and called clones with MiXCR. Entries are consolidated by CDR3 protein sequence, retaining the most common genes and DNA. This sample has 700,000 to 850,000 distinct CDR3 sequences in its table, and around a third of those were observed once. The ten largest clonotypes hold 12% of the sample. The CDR1 and CDR2 encoded by the germline V gene (reference sequence) are SGHKS and YYEKEE. V is cut back by 0 bases and J by 7 bases, with 16 bases in the junction unmatched. From the cysteine through the phenylalanine, the CDR3 covers 17 amino acids. Only the CDR3 part of the read is kept: 51 bases, read in frame from the first base. Points on this clonotype: Its antigen is unknown. Base qualities are not recorded, but no much larger clone differs from it by a single base.

Read against the paper, the sample's treatment or condition label means: in vitro stimulation with specific CMV peptide epitopes to enrich CMV-specific T cells. This receptor was obtained from a human donor in good health (CMV status not recorded). Some clones in this sample may be carry-over from other donors' samples. The starting material was cultured CD8+ T cells from PBMCs, obtained from culture after CMV antigen stimulation. The chain employs TRBV5-5 and TRBJ2-7, with 7 central nucleotides matching TRBD1. CDR3 loop: CASSLGDGTDLAGEQYF. In nucleotide form, the sequence is TGTGCCAGCAGCTTGGGTGACGGGACAGACCTTGCTGGTGAGCAGTACTTC.